What follows describes a single T cell receptor (beta chain). The data belong to a study of blood T cells in healthy people across ages. Sample-barcoded 5' priming and a J-beta primer mix drove a second PCR of roughly 6 to 12 cycles. MiXCR, run by TCRdb on the 5' RACE reads, gives a single entry per CDR3 protein. The table lists nearly 800,000 distinct CDR3 sequences, around three fifths of them singletons. Germline V gene sequence: CDR1 LGHNA, CDR2 YNFKEQ. V was clipped by 1 base and J by 5 bases, with 9 bases between them. CDR3 length: 15 residues. The sequence was obtained from a man in his forties or fifties in good health. What was sequenced was blood. The rearrangement joins TRBV4-2 to TRBJ1-6, with D possibly being TRBD1 (5 bases). This chain's CDR3 is CASSQGWGDNSPLHF. CDR3 nucleotide sequence: TGTGCCAGCAGCCAAGGTTGGGGGGATAATTCACCCCTCCACTTT.